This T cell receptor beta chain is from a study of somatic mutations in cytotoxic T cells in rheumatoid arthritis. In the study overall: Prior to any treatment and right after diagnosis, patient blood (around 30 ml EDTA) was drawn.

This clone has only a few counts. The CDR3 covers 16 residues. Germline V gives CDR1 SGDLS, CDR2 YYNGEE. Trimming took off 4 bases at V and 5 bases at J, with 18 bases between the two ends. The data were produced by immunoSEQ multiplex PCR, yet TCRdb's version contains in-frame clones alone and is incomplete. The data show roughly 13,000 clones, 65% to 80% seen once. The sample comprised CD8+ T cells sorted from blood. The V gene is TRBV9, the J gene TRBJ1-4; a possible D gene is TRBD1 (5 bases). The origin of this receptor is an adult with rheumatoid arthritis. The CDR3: CASSLGTAPPNEKLFF. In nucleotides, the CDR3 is TGTGCCAGCAGCCTTGGGACGGCTCCTCCCAATGAAAAACTGTTTTTT. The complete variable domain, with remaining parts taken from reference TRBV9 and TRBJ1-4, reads DSGVTQTPKHLITATGQRVTLRCSPRSGDLSVYWYQQSLDQGLQFLIQYYNGEERAKGNILERFSAQQFPDLHSELNLSSLELGDSALYFCASSLGTAPPNEKLFFGSGTQLSVL.